These 6 T cell receptor beta chains share one sample of origin, sequenced in a study of Ad26.COV2.S vaccination and SARS-CoV-2 variants. Treatment here: about 20 received Ad26.COV2.S at low or high dose, single or two shots; roughly five received placebo; per-sample allocation not given. Samples came from day 63 after the first vaccine or placebo injection. The protocol was immunoSEQ multiplex PCR, while the TCRdb copy is restricted to in-frame clones and leaves out a portion. The table includes roughly 500,000 clones, about 88% detected once. The material sequenced was peripheral blood, taken in a trial of Ad26.COV2.S vaccine versus placebo. The source of these receptors is a person aged 18-65 years who received the Ad26.COV2.S COVID-19 vaccine or a placebo.

The rearrangement joins TRBV28 to TRBJ2-3; 8 bases fit TRBD2. Germline lookup yields CDR1 MDHEN and CDR2 SYDVKM. This CDR3 region has 13 residues. Germline trimming cut 6 bases from V and 12 bases from J; bases unmatched to any gene: 11. The CDR3 sequence: CASSTSAGVGQYF. Written as DNA, the CDR3 is TGTGCCAGCAGCACCTCAGCGGGGGTGGGCCAGTATTTT.

The rearrangement joins TRBV6-6 to TRBJ2-3; D is possibly TRBD2 (6 bases). Germline V gives CDR1 MNHNY, CDR2 SVGAGI (reference sequence). Deletions cut 6 bases from V and 7 bases from J, with 11 bases between. The length of the CDR3 is 12 residues. This chain's CDR3 is CASSQRVNTQYF. The CDR3 DNA reads as TGTGCCAGCAGCCAGCGGGTGAATACGCAGTATTTT.

The chain links TRBV11-3 to TRBJ2-1; possibly TRBD2 for D (6 bases). The CDR3 loop spans 17 amino acids. Trimming removed 4 bases from V and 3 bases from J, with 19 bases in between. Germline values: CDR1 SGHNT, CDR2 YENEEA. Written as DNA, the CDR3 is TGTGCCAGCAGCTCCCATTGGGAGCGGGCCGGCTACAATGAGCAGTTCTTC. Protein sequence: CASSSHWERAGYNEQFF.

The chain recombines TRBV11-3 with TRBJ1-1; possibly TRBD1 for D (5 bases). V dropped 2 bases and J dropped 8 bases, with 9 bases sitting between them. CDR1 SGHNT and CDR2 YENEEA come from the germline V gene. The CDR3 contains 12 residues. CDR3 bases: TGTGCCAGCAGCTTATCGGGACGGGAAGCTTTCTTT. This codes for CASSLSGREAFF.

The chain is built from TRBV18 and TRBJ1-1; no clear D. From germline, CDR1 is KGHSH and CDR2 LQKENI. Trimming took off 3 bases at V and 4 bases at J, with 12 bases between the two ends. The CDR3 runs 14 residues. The CDR3 sequence is CASSPVEGSTEAFF. DNA of the CDR3: TGTGCCAGCTCACCGGTGGAGGGAAGCACTGAAGCTTTCTTT.

V usage is TRBV25-1 and J usage is TRBJ1-2; D gene uncertain. The CDR3 sequence is 12 residues long. The V end was cut by 0 bases, the J end by 4 bases, with 3 bases between. CDR1 and CDR2 from the germline V gene are MGHDK and SYGVNS. The CDR3 bases are TGTGCCAGCAGTGAATATGCCTATGGCTACACCTTC. It codes for CASSEYAYGYTF.